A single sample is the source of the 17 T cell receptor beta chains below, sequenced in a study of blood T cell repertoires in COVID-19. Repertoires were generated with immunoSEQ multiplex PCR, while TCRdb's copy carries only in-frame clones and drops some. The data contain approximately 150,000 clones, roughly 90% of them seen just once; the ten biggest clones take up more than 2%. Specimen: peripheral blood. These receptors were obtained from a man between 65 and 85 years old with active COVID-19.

This CDR3 is CASRIPGGNTEAFF. CDR3 bases: TGTGCCAGCAGGATACCGGGGGGGAACACTGAAGCTTTCTTT. V is TRBV6-5 and J is TRBJ1-1; the D gene is possibly TRBD1 (5 bases). Trimming left V 6 bases short and J 1 base short, with 12 bases between. The CDR3 has 14 residues. CDR1 MNHEY and CDR2 SVGAGI come from the germline V gene.

In DNA form, the CDR3 reads TGTGCCAGCAGCTTAGCGGCAGGGGGCCGCAATCAGCCCCAGCATTTT. It translates to CASSLAAGGRNQPQHF. The genes are TRBV7-9 and TRBJ1-5; 8 bases fit TRBD1. V shed 0 bases, J shed 2 bases, and the junction held 3 bases outside the gene matches. The germline V gene has CDR1 SEHNR and CDR2 FQNEAQ (reference sequence). The CDR3 is 16 amino acids. Supplemented by reference TRBV7-9 and TRBJ1-5, the full variable domain reads DTGVSQNPRHKITKRGQNVTFRCDPISEHNRLYWYRQTLGQGPEFLTYFQNEAQLEKSRLLSDRFSAERPKGSFSTLEIQRTEQGDSAMYLCASSLAAGGRNQPQHFGDGTRLSIL.

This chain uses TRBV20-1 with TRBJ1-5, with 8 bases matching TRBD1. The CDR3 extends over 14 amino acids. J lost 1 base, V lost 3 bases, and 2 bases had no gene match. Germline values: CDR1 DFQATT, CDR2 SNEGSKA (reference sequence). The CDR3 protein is CSASDRGSNQPQHF. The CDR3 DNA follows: TGCAGTGCTAGTGACAGGGGAAGCAATCAGCCCCAGCATTTT.

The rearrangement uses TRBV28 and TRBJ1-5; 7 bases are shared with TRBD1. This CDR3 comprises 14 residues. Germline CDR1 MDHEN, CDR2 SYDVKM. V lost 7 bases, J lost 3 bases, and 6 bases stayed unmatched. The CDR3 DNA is TGTGCCAGCATGACGGACAGGACCAATCAGCCCCAGCATTTT. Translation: CASMTDRTNQPQHF.

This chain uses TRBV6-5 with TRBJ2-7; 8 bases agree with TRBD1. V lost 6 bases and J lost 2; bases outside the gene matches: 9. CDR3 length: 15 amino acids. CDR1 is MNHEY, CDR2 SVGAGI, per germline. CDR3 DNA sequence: TGTGCCAGCAGCCTACGCGGACAGGGACCCTACGAGCAGTACTTC. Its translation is CASSLRGQGPYEQYF.

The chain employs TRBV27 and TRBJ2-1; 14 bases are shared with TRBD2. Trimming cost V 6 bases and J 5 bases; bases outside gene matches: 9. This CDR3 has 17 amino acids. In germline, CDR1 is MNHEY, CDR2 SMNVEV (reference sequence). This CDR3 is CASSRPGTSGRHNEQFF. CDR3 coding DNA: TGTGCCAGCAGCCGACCCGGGACTAGCGGGAGACACAATGAGCAGTTCTTC.

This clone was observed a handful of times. The CDR3 loop reads CASNSLLALYEQYF. DNA of the CDR3: TGTGCCAGCAATAGTTTACTAGCACTGTACGAGCAGTACTTC. The V call is TRBV28, the J call TRBJ2-7, with TRBD2 as a possible D gene (6 bases). V was pared by 7 bases and J by 4 bases, with 17 bases between. The CDR3 runs to 14 residues. CDR1 is MDHEN and CDR2 is SYDVKM in the germline V gene. Drawing the rest from reference TRBV28 and TRBJ2-7, the complete variable domain is DVKVTQSSRYLVKRTGEKVFLECVQDMDHENMFWYRQDPGLGLRLIYFSYDVKMKEKGDIPEGYSVSREKKERFSLILESASTNQTSMYLCASNSLLALYEQYFGPGTRLTVT.

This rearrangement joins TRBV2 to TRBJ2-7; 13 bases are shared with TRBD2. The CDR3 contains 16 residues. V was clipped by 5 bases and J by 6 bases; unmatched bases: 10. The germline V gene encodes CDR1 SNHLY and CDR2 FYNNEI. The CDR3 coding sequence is TGTGCCAGCAGTTTACTAGCGGGAGGGGACGGAGGCGAGCAGTACTTC. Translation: CASSLLAGGDGGEQYF.

For the CDR3, the DNA is TGTGCCAGCAGTGAACGCAGGGTAGTGAAACTGTTTTTT. Translated: CASSERRVVKLFF. The chain has TRBV6-1 and TRBJ1-4; perhaps TRBD1 as D (5 bases). Germline V gene lookup returns CDR1 MNHNS and CDR2 SASEGT. The CDR3 is 13 amino acids. Deletions cut 2 bases from V and 11 bases from J, with 12 bases between.

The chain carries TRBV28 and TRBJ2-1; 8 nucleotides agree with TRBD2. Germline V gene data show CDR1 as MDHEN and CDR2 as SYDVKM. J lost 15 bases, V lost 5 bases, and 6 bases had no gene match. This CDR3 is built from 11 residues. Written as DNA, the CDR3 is TGTGCCAGCAGTGCGGGAGGAGAGTCGTTCTTC. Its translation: CASSAGGESFF.

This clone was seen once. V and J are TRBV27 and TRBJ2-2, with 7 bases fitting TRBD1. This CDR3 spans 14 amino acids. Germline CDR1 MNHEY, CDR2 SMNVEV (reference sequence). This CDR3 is CPQPRGLNTGELFF. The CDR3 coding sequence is TGTCCACAGCCGAGGGGGCTCAACACCGGGGAGCTGTTTTTT.

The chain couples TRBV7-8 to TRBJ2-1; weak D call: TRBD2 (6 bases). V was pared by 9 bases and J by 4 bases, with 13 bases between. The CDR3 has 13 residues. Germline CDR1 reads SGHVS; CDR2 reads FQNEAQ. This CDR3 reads CASRSLAYNEQFF. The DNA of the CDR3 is TGTGCCAGTAGGAGTCTAGCGTACAATGAGCAGTTCTTC.

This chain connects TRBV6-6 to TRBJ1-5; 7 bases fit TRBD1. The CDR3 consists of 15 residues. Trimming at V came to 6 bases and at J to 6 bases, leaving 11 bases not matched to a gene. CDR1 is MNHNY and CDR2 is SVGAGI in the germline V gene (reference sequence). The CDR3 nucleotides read TGTGCCAGCAGAAACCCTGGACAGGTTGGTCAGCCCCAGCATTTT. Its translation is CASRNPGQVGQPQHF.

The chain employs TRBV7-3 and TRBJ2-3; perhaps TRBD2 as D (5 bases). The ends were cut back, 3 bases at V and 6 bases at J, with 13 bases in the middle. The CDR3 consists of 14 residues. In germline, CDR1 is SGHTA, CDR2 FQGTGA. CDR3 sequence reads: CASSFEGRVDTQYF. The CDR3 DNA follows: TGTGCCAGCAGCTTTGAGGGCAGAGTCGATACGCAGTATTTT.

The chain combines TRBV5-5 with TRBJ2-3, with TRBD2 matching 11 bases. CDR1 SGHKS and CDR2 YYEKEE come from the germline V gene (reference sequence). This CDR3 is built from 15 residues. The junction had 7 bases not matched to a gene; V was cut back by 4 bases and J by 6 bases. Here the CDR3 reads CASSVRLAGGDTQYF. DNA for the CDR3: TGTGCCAGCAGCGTCCGTCTAGCGGGGGGCGATACGCAGTATTTT. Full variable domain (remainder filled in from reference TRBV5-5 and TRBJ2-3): DAGVTQSPTHLIKTRGQQVTLRCSPISGHKSVSWYQQVLGQGPQFIFQYYEKEERGRGNFPDRFSARQFPNYSSELNVNALLLGDSALYLCASSVRLAGGDTQYFGPGTRLTVL.

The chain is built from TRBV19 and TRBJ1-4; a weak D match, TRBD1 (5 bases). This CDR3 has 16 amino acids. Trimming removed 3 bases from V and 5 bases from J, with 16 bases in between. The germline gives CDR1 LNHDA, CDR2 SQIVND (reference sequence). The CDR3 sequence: CASSIKFRQTNEKLFF. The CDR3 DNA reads TGTGCCAGTAGTATTAAGTTCCGACAGACAAATGAAAAACTGTTTTTT.

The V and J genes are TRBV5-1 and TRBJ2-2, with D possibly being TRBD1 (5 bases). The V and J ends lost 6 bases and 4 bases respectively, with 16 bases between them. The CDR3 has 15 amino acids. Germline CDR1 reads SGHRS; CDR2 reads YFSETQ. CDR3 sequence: CASTPRAKGTGELFF. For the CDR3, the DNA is TGCGCCAGCACCCCCAGGGCCAAGGGCACCGGGGAGCTGTTTTTT.